This T cell receptor beta chain was sequenced during a study of cytomegalovirus exposure and HLA in healthy donors. Details on this clone: The antigen remains unidentified.

The germline gives CDR1 SQVTM, CDR2 ANQGSEA. The junction had 7 bases not matched to a gene; V was cut back by 4 bases and J by 7 bases. The CDR3 covers 13 residues. Notes on the study in general: According to a later analysis, donors in an Asian-associated ancestry cluster reportedly had fewer N-insertions than the roughly 670-donor mean. Highly shared sequence variants in one cluster were likely a sequencing artifact. As was reported, the HLA-A and HLA-B alleles of most subjects were accurately predicted from TCR beta sequences.

PCR was performed using 60 Vbeta and 13 Jbeta primers. In the authors' workflow: The count from a later analysis was some 81 million unique TCR beta chains, some 12 million of them shared. TCRdb's copy holds only in-frame clones and misses some; the assay was immunoSEQ multiplex PCR. Clone size and V and J calls were adopted from that table, with D and trimming inferred from the DNA. This repertoire shows 150,000 to 200,000 clones, 65% to 85% found once; its top ten account for roughly 2.8%. This clonotype was obtained from a middle-aged woman in good health and CMV-seropositive. The sample taken for sequencing was PBMCs. V and J are TRBV29-1 and TRBJ1-2, with 9 bases identical to TRBD1. As DNA, the CDR3 is TGCAGCGTTGTCCGGGACAGGGAAGGTGGCTACACCTTC. The encoded protein is CSVVRDREGGYTF.